This T cell receptor beta chain was sequenced for a study of blood T cell repertoires in COVID-19. Study information: Samples of COVID-19 (acute and convalescent) were obtained from the United States, Italy and Spain. Nucleic acid was either cDNA or gDNA, and it came from T cells, B-cell-depleted T cells, or PBMCs.

Here immunoSEQ multiplex PCR was the method, and the copy in TCRdb shows in-frame clones only, minus some. The table shows about 130,000 clones, with less than 90% occurring only once. Trimming removed 7 bases at V and 4 bases at J, with 14 bases between. CDR3 length: 14 amino acids. The V gene's germline CDR1 is LGHNT and CDR2 FRNRAP. This chain connects TRBV12-5 to TRBJ2-1; D is possibly TRBD2 (5 bases). Sequences were obtained from peripheral blood. The sequence came from a man aged 80 or over with active or convalescent COVID-19. CDR3 coding DNA: TGTGCTAGTGTACCCGGCGGGCTTTACAATGAGCAGTTCTTC. Amino acid sequence: CASVPGGLYNEQFF.